This is a list of T cell receptor beta chains from one sample in a study of T cells in Graves' hyperthyroidism and ophthalmopathy. TCRdb re-derived calls from the multiplex PCR reads in MiXCR, one entry per CDR3 protein. There are over 400,000 distinct CDR3 sequences in the sample; about 14% occur only once, and roughly 13% lies in the top ten. Sample: blood. The receptors derive from a man in his late teens or twenties with Graves' ophthalmopathy. Each CDR3 is given with its conserved first and last residue.

>TRBV7-6
CASSEGSGGLHEQFF
>TRBV5-1
CASSLKGANYEQYF
>TRBV7-3
CASSPRTSGRGSDTQYF
>TRBV19
CASSIDRGYEQYF
>TRBV5-1
CASSSRGPNEKLFF
>TRBV30
CAWRSSLNQPQHF
>TRBV6-5
CASSYSQEETQYF
>TRBV4-1
CASSQWTSNTEAFF
>TRBV5-1
CASSIAGVIYEQYF
>TRBV2
CASSGRQDTQYF
>TRBV15
CATSLQRGAYEQYF
>TRBV6-1
CASNGHSSYNEQFF
>TRBV7-9
CASSLRGGDRKTQYF
>TRBV4-1
CASSQEAHYEQYF
>TRBV6-1
CASSEGLAEQFF
>TRBV7-9
CASSFRLLDSPLFF
>TRBV9
CASSGLAGNTGELFF
>TRBV5-1
CASSLGRALAGGGELFF
>TRBV7-9
CAGTDQIYGYTF
>TRBV19
CASSISGTSTDTQYF
>TRBV20-1
CSARKARTAAYEQYF
>TRBV7-3
CASSSRLAGDYTDTQYF
>TRBV27
CASSPTGQLYNEQFF
>TRBV5-1
CASSLPHDRPNNNEQFF
>TRBV12-3/TRBV12-4
CASSFVTSGSALQETQYF
>TRBV18
CASSPRQGENIQYF
>TRBV7-9
CASSLRGGGREGNEQFF
>TRBV5-1
CASSSRQGVTDTQYF
>TRBV12-5
CASGLVVGVGTYEQYF
>TRBV7-2
CASRKGQGGTNEKLFF
>TRBV27
CASSLSHSGTSDYNEQFF
>TRBV20-1
CSGTEGSGNTIYF
>TRBV18
CASSPVSANTEAFF
>TRBV12-3/TRBV12-4
CASRLNNEQFF
>TRBV4-1
CASSQDLGQGYYNEQFF
>TRBV19
CASSRDPGAYEQYF
>TRBV18
CASSLMPMTEFNEKLFF
>TRBV27
CASSYRPSPLHF
>TRBV10-3
CAIRETTGMDEAFF
>TRBV6-1
CASRDTDLTEAFF
>TRBV7-2
CASSLGRDQPTDTQYF
>TRBV4-1
CASSQGRGNQPQHF
>TRBV3-1
CASSQSYPGTGGRETQYF
>TRBV28
CASSPRPGEQYF
>TRBV7-8
CASRRAGINTDTQYF
>TRBV12-3/TRBV12-4
CASSLGIGGLVNTEAFF
>TRBV13
CASSPPLTYEQYF
>TRBV5-1
CARAGPGQKIETQYF